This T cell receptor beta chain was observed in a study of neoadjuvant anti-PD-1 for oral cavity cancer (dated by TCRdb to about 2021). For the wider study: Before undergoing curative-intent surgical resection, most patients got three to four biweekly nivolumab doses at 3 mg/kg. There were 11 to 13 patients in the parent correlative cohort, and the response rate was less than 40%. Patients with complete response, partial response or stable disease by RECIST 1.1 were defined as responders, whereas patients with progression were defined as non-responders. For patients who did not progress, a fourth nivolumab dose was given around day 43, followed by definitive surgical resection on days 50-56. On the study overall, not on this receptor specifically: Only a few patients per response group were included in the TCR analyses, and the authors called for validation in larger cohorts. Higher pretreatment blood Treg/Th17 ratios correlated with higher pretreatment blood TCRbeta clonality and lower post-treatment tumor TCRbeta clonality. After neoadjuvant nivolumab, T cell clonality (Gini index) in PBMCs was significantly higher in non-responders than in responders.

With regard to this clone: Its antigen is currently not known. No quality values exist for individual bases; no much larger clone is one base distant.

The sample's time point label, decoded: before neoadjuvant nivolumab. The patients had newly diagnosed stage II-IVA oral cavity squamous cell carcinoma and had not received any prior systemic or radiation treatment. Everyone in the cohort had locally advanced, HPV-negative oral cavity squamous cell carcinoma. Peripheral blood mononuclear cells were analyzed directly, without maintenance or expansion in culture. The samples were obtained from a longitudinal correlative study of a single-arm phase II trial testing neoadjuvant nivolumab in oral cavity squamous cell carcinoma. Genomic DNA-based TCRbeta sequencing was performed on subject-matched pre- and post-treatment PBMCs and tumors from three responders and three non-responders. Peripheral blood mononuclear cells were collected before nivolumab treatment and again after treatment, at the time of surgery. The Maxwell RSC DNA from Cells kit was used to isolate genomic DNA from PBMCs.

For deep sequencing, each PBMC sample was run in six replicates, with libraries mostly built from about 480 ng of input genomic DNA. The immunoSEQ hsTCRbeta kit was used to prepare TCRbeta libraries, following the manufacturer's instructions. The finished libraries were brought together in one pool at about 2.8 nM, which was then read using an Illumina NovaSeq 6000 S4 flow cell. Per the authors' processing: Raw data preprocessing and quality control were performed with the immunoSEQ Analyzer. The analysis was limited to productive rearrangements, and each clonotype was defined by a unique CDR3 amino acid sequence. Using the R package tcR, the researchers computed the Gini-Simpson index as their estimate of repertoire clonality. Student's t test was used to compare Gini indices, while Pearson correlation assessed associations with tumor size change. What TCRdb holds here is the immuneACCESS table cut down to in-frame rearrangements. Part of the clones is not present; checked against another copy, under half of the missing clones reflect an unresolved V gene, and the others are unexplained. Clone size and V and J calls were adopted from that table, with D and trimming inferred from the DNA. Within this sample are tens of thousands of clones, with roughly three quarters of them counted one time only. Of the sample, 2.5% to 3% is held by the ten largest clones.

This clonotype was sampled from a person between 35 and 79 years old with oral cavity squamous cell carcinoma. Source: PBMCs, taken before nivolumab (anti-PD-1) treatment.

The CDR3 region reads CASSLPGGGGNQPQHF. The DNA is TGTGCCAGCAGCTTACCGGGGGGGGGCGGCAATCAGCCCCAGCATTTT. The rearranged chain carries TRBV5-6 and TRBJ1-5; TRBD1 could be the D gene, as 6 bases match. In the germline V gene, CDR1 corresponds to SGHDT and CDR2 to YYEEEE. Trimming costs V 2 bases and J 2 bases, and their ends lie 14 bases apart. The CDR3 measures 16 amino acids from cysteine to phenylalanine. CDR3 DNA is the only sequence kept; it has 48 bases, read in frame from the first base.